Listed below are T cell receptor beta chains from one sample, sequenced in a study of human T cells and chemical hapten exposure. In TCRdb, the RACE reads were re-called with MiXCR into one record per CDR3 protein. Of around 65,000 distinct CDR3 sequences in the sample, about 6% were seen once. Sequencing was done on a sample of whole blood. These receptors came from a female donor in good health. Some clones in this sample may be carry-over from other donors' samples. CDR3s leave out the opening cysteine and the closing phenylalanine or tryptophan. Expanded clones are given a class, and other clones once, few, many or no size at all.

>many|TRBV11-2|TRBJ2-7
ASSPTSGWYEQY
>few|TRBV11-1|TRBJ2-2
ASSPNGVIPGELF
>.|TRBV7-3|TRBJ2-3
ASSLYGGGTDTQY
>.|TRBV11-2|TRBJ1-1
ASSVGQGNFMNTEAF
>few|TRBV7-6|TRBJ1-3
ASSLDFDRGNSGNTIY
>many|TRBV6-2/TRBV6-3|TRBJ1-5
AISTAKLNQPQH
>many|TRBV3-1|TRBJ2-3
ASSLSRASTDTQY
>.|TRBV9|TRBJ2-7
ASSVGPMREQY
>many|TRBV4-2|TRBJ1-4
ASSRTQQDRVEKLF
>few|TRBV11-1|TRBJ2-7
ASSFGLAGSHYEQY
>.|TRBV7-8|TRBJ2-1
ASSLGTSGRGEQF
>.|TRBV30|TRBJ2-1
AWSAARIGDEQF
>many|TRBV9|TRBJ2-7
ASSGSHSGRVDEQY
>.|TRBV10-1|TRBJ2-4
ASSESTAGGANIQY
>many|TRBV7-9|TRBJ2-5
ASSLDLKETQY
>many|TRBV21-1|TRBJ2-4
ASSKSQTTGIDKNIQY
>.|TRBV2|TRBJ2-3
ASLLGGYTDTQY
>few|TRBV28|TRBJ2-1
ASSRGGVGSYNEQF
>many|TRBV5-1|TRBJ1-1
ASSLDTENTEAF
>many|TRBV24-1|TRBJ1-2
ATSDLDRGYGYT
>many|TRBV9|TRBJ2-3
ASSVVATIGGIADTQY
>many|TRBV25-1|TRBJ2-7
ASSEWTGGHEQY
>.|TRBV4-3|TRBJ2-1
ASSHRLTSGYIYNEQF
>many|TRBV5-5|TRBJ2-3
ASSLRAELAGSTDTQY
>few|TRBV18|TRBJ2-7
ASSREGLSYEQY
>many|TRBV5-1|TRBJ1-4
ASSLSGIDEKLF
>many|TRBV2|TRBJ1-1
ASRLQGAGTEAF
>.|TRBV29-1|TRBJ1-1
SVGQMNTEAF
>.|TRBV20-1|TRBJ1-6
SASHSNYNSPLH
>.|TRBV10-3|TRBJ1-5
AISGTANQPQH
>.|TRBV6-1|TRBJ1-5
ASSYSNQPQN
>many|TRBV20-1|TRBJ2-7
SAKTRTTTYEQY
>few|TRBV4-1|TRBJ2-7
ASSFGRGSSYEQY
>.|TRBV9|TRBJ2-1
ASSPKGISSNNEQF
>many|TRBV12-5|TRBJ1-6
ASGFGQPNSPLH
>few|TRBV5-1|TRBJ2-2
ASSLPGTSGNTGELF
>many|TRBV29-1|TRBJ2-5
SAYAGSGQETQY
>many|TRBV27|TRBJ1-4
ASSLKRAGELF
>many|TRBV6-2/TRBV6-3|TRBJ1-5
ASSGTGRTSNQPQH
>.|TRBV7-2|TRBJ1-5
ASSFSQNQPQH
>.|TRBV20-1|TRBJ2-1
SARDTTRWLAGGPRVEQF
>many|TRBV6-4|TRBJ2-3
ASSGTGGTDTQY